The present entry profiles one TCR beta chain with its context. The antigen is unknown. The sample comes from a study of human T cells and chemical hapten exposure. Study-wide context: Small discrepancies in pooled library volume mainly accounted for the varying TCR yields per sample.

Library preparation tagged each individual cDNA molecule with a unique molecular identifier. Via MiXCR, TCRdb re-called the RACE reads, giving one row per CDR3 protein. The sample holds around 130,000 distinct CDR3 sequences, around 8.2% seen once. CDR1 is MNHEY and CDR2 is SMNVEV in the germline V gene (reference sequence). The CDR3 is 13 amino acids. Between the trimmed V and J ends, which lost 2 bases and 5 bases, there was a span of 9 bases. Time point given: healthy volunteer bleed at 2 weeks. Researchers extracted total RNA from unfractionated whole blood. Findings and caveats of the study: No alteration of TCRs above 1 in 1000 frequency was seen with DPC sensitization.

This receptor was obtained from a male donor in good health. Some clones in this sample may be carry-over from other donors' samples. This rearrangement joins TRBV27 to TRBJ2-5, with TRBD1 as a possible D gene (5 bases). The material sequenced was whole blood. CDR3 sequence: CASSLPGRETQYF. CDR3 DNA: TGTGCCAGCAGTTTACCAGGGCGGGAGACCCAGTACTTC.